This T cell receptor beta chain was found in a study of early T cells in non-severe SARS-CoV-2 infection. The wider study: Bulk RNA from unsorted whole blood was sequenced; chains were unpaired. General observations from the study: Private and CD4 specificities were missed by VDJdb matching, skewed to anti-spike CD8.

This clonotype was observed once. Its specificity is unknown. The CDR3 end shows no conserved phenylalanine or tryptophan, and so a read error is likely. V dropped 2 bases and J dropped 5 bases, with 6 bases sitting between them. The CDR3 has 11 residues. Germline CDR1 is SQVTM and CDR2 is ANQGSEA. Individually, cDNA molecules had unique molecular identifiers attached to them. TCRdb reanalysed the 5' RACE reads using MiXCR and keeps one entry per CDR3 protein. Of 90,000 to 130,000 distinct CDR3 sequences in the sample, over 10% were seen once. This specimen was whole blood, taken at baseline. V and J are TRBV29-1 and TRBJ1-2; D is undetermined. The sequence derives from an adult who was a healthcare worker with PCR-confirmed SARS-CoV-2 infection or an uninfected control (not recorded which). The CDR3 is CSVEIGYGYTY. CDR3 sequence (DNA): TGCAGCGTTGAAATTGGGTATGGCTACACCTAC.